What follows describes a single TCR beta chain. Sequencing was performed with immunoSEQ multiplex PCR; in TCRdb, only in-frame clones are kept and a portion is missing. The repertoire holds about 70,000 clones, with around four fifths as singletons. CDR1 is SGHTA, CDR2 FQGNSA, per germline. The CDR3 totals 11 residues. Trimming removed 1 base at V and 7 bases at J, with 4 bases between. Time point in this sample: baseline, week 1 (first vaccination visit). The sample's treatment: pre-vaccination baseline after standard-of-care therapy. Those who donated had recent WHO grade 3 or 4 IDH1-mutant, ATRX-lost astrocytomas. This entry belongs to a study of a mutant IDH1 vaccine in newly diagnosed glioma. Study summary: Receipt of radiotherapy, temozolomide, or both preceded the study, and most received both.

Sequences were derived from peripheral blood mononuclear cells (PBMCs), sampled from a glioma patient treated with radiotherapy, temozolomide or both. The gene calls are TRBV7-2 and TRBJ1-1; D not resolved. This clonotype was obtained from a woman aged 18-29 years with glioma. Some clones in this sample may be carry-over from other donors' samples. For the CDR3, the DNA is TGTGCCAGCAGCTTAGGGATTGAAGCTTTCTTT. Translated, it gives CASSLGIEAFF. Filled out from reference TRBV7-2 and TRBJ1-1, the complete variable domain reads GAGVSQSPSNKVTEKGKDVELRCDPISGHTALYWYRQSLGQGLEFLIYFQGNSAPDKSGLPSDRFSAERTGGSVSTLTIQRTQQEDSAVYLCASSLGIEAFFGQGTRLTVV.